Below, 10 T cell receptor beta chains from the same sample are listed, as sequenced in a study of cytomegalovirus exposure and HLA in healthy donors (dated by TCRdb to the late 2010s). Library method: the immunoSEQ multiplex PCR assay. In TCRdb, the immuneACCESS table is reduced to in-frame sequences with V and J assigned. These tables do not hold every clone; where another copy was compared, an unresolved V gene accounts for under half, and the others remain unexplained. Counted in this sample were about 130,000 clones; approximately 92% of them appeared once. Around 1.2% of the sample is in the top ten clones. Sequencing was done on a sample of PBMCs. The receptors were gathered from a woman younger than 35 in good health and CMV-seronegative.

This sequence joins TRBV5-1 and TRBJ1-3; no definite D call. Looked up from germline, CDR1 is SGHRS and CDR2 is YFSETQ. Trimming took 0 bases from V and 2 from J, leaving 6 bases between them. This CDR3 contains 14 residues. CDR3 protein: CASSLDGAGNTIYF. The DNA for the CDR3 is TGCGCCAGCAGCTTGGACGGTGCTGGAAACACCATATATTTT.

V and J are TRBV19 and TRBJ2-1; D gene ambiguous. Germline V CDR1 and CDR2: LNHDA, SQIVND (reference sequence). The V and J ends lost 1 base and 9 bases respectively, with 7 bases between them. This CDR3 has 12 amino acids. The CDR3 DNA is TGTGCCAGTAGTATAGGTAGCAGTGAGCAGTTCTTC. Amino acids: CASSIGSSEQFF.

In DNA form, the CDR3 reads TGTGCCAGCAGCAAGGACAGGGCGACCTATGGCTACACCTTC. Residues: CASSKDRATYGYTF. The rearrangement joins TRBV27 to TRBJ1-2, with 8 bases lining up with TRBD1. This CDR3 is built from 14 residues. V was clipped by 6 bases and J by 4 bases; unmatched bases: 7. Germline V lookup: CDR1 MNHEY, CDR2 SMNVEV (reference sequence).

This chain uses TRBV6-1 with TRBJ1-2, with a weak D call TRBD1 (5 bases). Germline CDR1 is MNHNS and CDR2 is SASEGT. CDR3 length equals 16 residues. Trimming removed 1 base at V and 6 bases at J, with 18 bases between. CDR3 residues: CASSEGGVLIGNGYTF. CDR3 in DNA: TGTGCCAGCAGTGAAGGGGGGGTATTAATCGGTAATGGCTACACCTTC.

The rearrangement links TRBV7-6 to TRBJ1-1; no definite D call. The CDR3 length is 16 residues. CDR1 is SGHVS, CDR2 FNYEAQ, per germline. The germline V and J ends were trimmed by 1 base and 4 bases, with 16 bases remaining between them. The CDR3 spells CASSLVGGEAGTEAFF. CDR3 sequence (DNA): TGTGCCAGCAGCTTAGTGGGTGGGGAGGCGGGCACTGAAGCTTTCTTT.

This clone occurred a few times. This rearrangement joins TRBV9 to TRBJ1-2; 7 nucleotides align to TRBD1. The CDR3 sequence is 14 residues long. The V and J ends lost 3 bases and 7 bases, in that order; junction bases with no gene match: 9. The V gene's germline CDR1 is SGDLS and CDR2 YYNGEE. The CDR3 DNA is TGTGCCAGCAGCGGTGCCGGGACAGTAGCTGGCTACACCTTC. Protein: CASSGAGTVAGYTF.

The gene calls are TRBV7-3 and TRBJ2-1; D remains ambiguous. Germline assignment: CDR1 SGHTA and CDR2 FQGTGA. V lost 4 bases, J lost 9 bases, and 13 bases lay in between. The CDR3 consists of 13 residues. CDR3 bases: TGTGCCAGCAGCTCCCAACCTTACGGTGAGCAGTTCTTC. It codes for CASSSQPYGEQFF.

The chain combines TRBV25-1 with TRBJ2-3, with TRBD1 identical over 7 bases. CDR3 length: 15 residues. Germline-derived CDR1 and CDR2 are MGHDK and SYGVNS. Trimming removed 3 bases from V and 2 bases from J; junction bases left unmatched: 5. The CDR3 sequence: CASSDLGQITDTQYF. DNA of the CDR3: TGTGCCAGCAGTGACCTGGGACAGATCACAGATACGCAGTATTTT.

This clone has a single count. V gene TRBV6-5 combines with J gene TRBJ1-1, with D perhaps TRBD1 (6 bases). V lost 6 bases to trimming and J lost 2 bases, with 16 bases between them. Germline V lookup: CDR1 MNHEY, CDR2 SVGAGI. CDR3 size: 15 residues. CDR3 sequence reads: CASRPVSGVNTEAFF. The CDR3 DNA is TGTGCCAGCAGGCCCGTATCAGGGGTTAACACTGAAGCTTTCTTT.

This clone occurred a few times. The chain combines TRBV18 with TRBJ2-7; D possibly corresponds to TRBD2 (6 bases). CDR3 length equals 14 residues. Germline V CDR1 and CDR2: KGHSH, LQKENI. V was trimmed by 6 bases and J by 5 bases, leaving 17 bases between them. CDR3 amino acids: CASSHEEGPNEQYF. The DNA of the CDR3 is TGTGCCAGCTCGCACGAGGAGGGTCCGAACGAGCAGTACTTC.